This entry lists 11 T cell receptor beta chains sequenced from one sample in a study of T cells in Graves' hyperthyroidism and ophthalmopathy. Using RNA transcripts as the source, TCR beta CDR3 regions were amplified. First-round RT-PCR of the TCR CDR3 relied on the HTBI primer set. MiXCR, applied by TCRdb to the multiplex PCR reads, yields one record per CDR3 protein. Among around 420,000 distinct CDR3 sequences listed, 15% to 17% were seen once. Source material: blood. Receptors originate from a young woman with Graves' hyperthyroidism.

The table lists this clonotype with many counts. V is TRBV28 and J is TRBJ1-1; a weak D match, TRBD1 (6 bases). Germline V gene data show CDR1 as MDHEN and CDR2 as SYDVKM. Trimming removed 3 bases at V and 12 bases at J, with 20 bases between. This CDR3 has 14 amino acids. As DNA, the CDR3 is TGTGCCAGCAGTTTCCAACAGGGACCCGAGGTCTCTTTCTTT. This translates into CASSFQQGPEVSFF.

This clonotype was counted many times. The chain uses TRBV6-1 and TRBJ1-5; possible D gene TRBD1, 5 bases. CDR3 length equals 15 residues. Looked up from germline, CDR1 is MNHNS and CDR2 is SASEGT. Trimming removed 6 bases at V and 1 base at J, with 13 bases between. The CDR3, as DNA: TGTGCCAGCAGATCGACAGACGCAAGCAATCAGCCCCAGCATTTT. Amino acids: CASRSTDASNQPQHF.

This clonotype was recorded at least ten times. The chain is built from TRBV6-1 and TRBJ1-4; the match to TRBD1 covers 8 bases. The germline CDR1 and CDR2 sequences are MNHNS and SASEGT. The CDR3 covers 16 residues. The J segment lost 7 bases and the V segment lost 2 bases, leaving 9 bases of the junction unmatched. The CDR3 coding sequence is TGTGCCAGCAGTGAAACCGGACAGGGCTTCGGTGAAAAACTGTTTTTT. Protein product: CASSETGQGFGEKLFF.

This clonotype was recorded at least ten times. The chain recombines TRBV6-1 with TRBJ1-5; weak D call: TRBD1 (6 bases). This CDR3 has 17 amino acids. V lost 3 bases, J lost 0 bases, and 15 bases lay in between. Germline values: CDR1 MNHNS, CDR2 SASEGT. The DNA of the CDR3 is TGTGCCAGCAGTGATCCTAAAGGGGGACCTAGCAATCAGCCCCAGCATTTT. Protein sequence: CASSDPKGGPSNQPQHF.

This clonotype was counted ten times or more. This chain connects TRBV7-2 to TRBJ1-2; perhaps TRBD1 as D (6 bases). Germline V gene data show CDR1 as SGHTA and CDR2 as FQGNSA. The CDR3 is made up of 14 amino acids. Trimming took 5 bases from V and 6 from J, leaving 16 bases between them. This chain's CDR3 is CASSLGRGKDGYTF. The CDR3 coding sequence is TGTGCCAGCAGCCTAGGGAGGGGGAAGGATGGCTACACCTTC.

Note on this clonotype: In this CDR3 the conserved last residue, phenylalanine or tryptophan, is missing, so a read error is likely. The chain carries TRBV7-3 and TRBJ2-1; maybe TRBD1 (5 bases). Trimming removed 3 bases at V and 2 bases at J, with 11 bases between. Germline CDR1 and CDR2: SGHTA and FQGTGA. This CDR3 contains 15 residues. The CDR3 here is CASSLGDRAYNEQFS. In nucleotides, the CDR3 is TGTGCCAGCAGCTTGGGCGACAGAGCCTACAATGAGCAGTTCTCC.

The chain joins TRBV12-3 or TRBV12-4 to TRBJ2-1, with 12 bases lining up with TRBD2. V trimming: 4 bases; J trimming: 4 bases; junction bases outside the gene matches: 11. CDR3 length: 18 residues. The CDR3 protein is CASSSGTGLAGLYNEQFF. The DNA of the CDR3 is TGTGCCAGCAGTTCCGGGACAGGACTAGCGGGACTTTACAATGAGCAGTTCTTC.

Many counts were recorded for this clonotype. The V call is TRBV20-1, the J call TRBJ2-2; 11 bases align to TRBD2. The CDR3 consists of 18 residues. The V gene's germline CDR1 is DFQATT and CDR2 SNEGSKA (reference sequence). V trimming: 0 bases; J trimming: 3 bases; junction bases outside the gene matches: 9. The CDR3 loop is CSARDLGLAGGDTGELFF. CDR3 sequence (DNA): TGCAGTGCTAGAGATCTTGGGCTAGCGGGAGGTGACACCGGGGAGCTGTTTTTT.

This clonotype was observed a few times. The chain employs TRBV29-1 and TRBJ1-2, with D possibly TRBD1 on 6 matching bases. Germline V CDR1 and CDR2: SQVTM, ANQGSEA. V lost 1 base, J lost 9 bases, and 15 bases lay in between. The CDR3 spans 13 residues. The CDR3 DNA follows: TGCAGCGTTGAAGGTCAGGGGCGCGGGAGCTACACCTTC. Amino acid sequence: CSVEGQGRGSYTF.

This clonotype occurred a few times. The CDR3 is CASITSLANEQFF. CDR3 DNA: TGTGCCAGCATCACCTCACTGGCGAATGAGCAGTTCTTC. The chain carries TRBV6-1 and TRBJ2-1; D unresolved. Germline V gene sequence: CDR1 MNHNS, CDR2 SASEGT. V shed 7 bases and J shed 7 bases, with 14 bases lying between them. The CDR3 is made up of 13 amino acids.

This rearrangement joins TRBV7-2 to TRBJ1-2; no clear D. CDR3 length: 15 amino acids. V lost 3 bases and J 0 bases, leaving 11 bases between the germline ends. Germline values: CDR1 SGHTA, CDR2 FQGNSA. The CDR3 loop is CASSFQDRPNYGYTF. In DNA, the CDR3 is TGTGCCAGCAGCTTCCAGGACCGTCCTAACTATGGCTACACCTTC.